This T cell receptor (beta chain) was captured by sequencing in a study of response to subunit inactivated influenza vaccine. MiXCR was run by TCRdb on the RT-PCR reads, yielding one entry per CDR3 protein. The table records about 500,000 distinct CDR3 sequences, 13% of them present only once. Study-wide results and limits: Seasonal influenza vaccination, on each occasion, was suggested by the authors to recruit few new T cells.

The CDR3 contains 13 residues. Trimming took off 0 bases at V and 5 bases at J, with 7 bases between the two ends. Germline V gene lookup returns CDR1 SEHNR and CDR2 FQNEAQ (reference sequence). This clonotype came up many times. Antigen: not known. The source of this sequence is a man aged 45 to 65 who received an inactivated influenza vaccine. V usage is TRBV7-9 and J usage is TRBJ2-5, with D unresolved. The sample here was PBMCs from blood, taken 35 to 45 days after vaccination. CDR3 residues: CASSLARVETQYF. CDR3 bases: TGTGCCAGCAGCTTAGCTAGGGTGGAGACCCAGTACTTC. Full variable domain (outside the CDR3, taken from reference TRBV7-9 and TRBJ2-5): DTGVSQNPRHKITKRGQNVTFRCDPISEHNRLYWYRQTLGQGPEFLTYFQNEAQLEKSRLLSDRFSAERPKGSFSTLEIQRTEQGDSAMYLCASSLARVETQYFGPGTRLLVL.